This T cell receptor (beta chain) was obtained from a study of blood T cell repertoires in COVID-19. Study summary: Donors in the United States, Italy and Spain gave samples during acute or convalescent COVID-19. Nucleic acid was either cDNA or gDNA, and it came from T cells, B-cell-depleted T cells, or PBMCs.

The authors' processing: Reference gene primer amplification in the assay estimated nucleated cell counts. The assay was immunoSEQ multiplex PCR, and TCRdb's table has in-frame clones only and misses some. That table gives V, J and clone size, and the DNA gave D and trimming. The sample lists over 35,000 clones, roughly 90% occurring once. This CDR3 has 14 residues. Trimming stripped 1 base from V and 4 bases from J, with 10 bases between. Germline assignment: CDR1 MNHNS and CDR2 SASEGT. The TCR originated in a man between 65 and 79 years old with active COVID-19. The chain has TRBV6-1 and TRBJ1-2, with D perhaps matching TRBD1 (5 bases). The sequenced sample was peripheral blood. The CDR3 DNA is TGTGCCAGCAGTGAAGGCCCAGGGTCCTATGGCTACACCTTC. Encoded protein: CASSEGPGSYGYTF.